This TCR beta chain emerged from a study of T-cell memory formation after mild COVID-19. There are 11 residues in the CDR3. The ends were cut back, 2 bases at V and 4 bases at J, with 2 bases in the middle. CDR1 is MNHNY and CDR2 is SVGAGI in the germline V gene (reference sequence). Overall study results and limits: Pre-infection memory held some responding clones, suggesting pre-existing cross-reactive T cells responded.

Turning to this clonotype: The target antigen is unknown.

5'RACE, which relied on constant-segment primers, yielded TCR alpha and TCR beta cDNA libraries carrying sample barcodes and UMIs. TCRdb ran MiXCR on the 5' RACE reads and lists one entry per CDR3 protein. The repertoire includes roughly 300,000 distinct CDR3 sequences, under 20% of them detected once, and roughly 23% sits in the top ten. The chain couples TRBV6-6 to TRBJ1-1; no clear D gene. Sequencing input: PBMCs or a T cell subset sorted from them (not recorded which). The source is a young man who had mild COVID-19 (a few samples of this study predate the infection). Cell type and time point are not known. The CDR3 DNA is TGTGCCAGCAGTTACCCCACTGAAGCTTTCTTT. Amino acids: CASSYPTEAFF.